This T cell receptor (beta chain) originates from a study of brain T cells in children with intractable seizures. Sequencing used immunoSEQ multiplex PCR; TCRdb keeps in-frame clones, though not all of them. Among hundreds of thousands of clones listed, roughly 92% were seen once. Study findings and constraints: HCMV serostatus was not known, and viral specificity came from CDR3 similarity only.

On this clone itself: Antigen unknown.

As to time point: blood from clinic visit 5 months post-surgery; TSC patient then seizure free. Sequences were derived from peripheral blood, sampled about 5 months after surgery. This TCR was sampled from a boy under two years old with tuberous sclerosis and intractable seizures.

CDR3 nucleotides: TGTGCCAGCAGTCACCGCCCGGGACATTTCTTCCCCTACGAGCAGTACTTC. Translating gives CASSHRPGHFFPYEQYF. The rearrangement joins TRBV27 to TRBJ2-7, with TRBD1 as a possible D gene (6 bases). Per germline, CDR1 MNHEY and CDR2 SMNVEV (reference sequence). The CDR3 is 17 amino acids. The germline V and J ends were trimmed by 5 bases and 2 bases, with 22 bases remaining between them.